A selection of T cell receptor beta chains follows, all from one sample in a study of CD8 T cells in Susac syndrome. Using its own MiXCR run on the immunoSEQ multiplex PCR reads, TCRdb lists one record per CDR3 protein. Among roughly 400,000 distinct CDR3 sequences listed, approximately 85% were seen once. The specimen sequenced was CD8+ T cells from PBMCs. The receptors here all came from a human donor with multiple sclerosis. Each CDR3 is given with its conserved first and last residue. The D gene is left open where the match is weak. Clone size is given for some rows only: seen once, a few or many times, or a class if the clone is expanded.

TRBV20-1	-	-	TRBJ1-1	13	CSAREALNTEAFF	TGCAGTGCTAGAGAGGCCCTAAACACTGAAGCTTTCTTT
TRBV14	-	TRBD1	TRBJ2-7	15	CASSERTGIFYEQYF	TGTGCCAGCAGCGAACGGACAGGGATCTTCTACGAGCAGTACTTC
TRBV7-9	few	-	TRBJ1-1	13	CASSLPGDIEAFF	TGTGCCAGCAGTCTACCGGGGGACATTGAAGCTTTCTTT
TRBV27	-	-	TRBJ1-2	18	CASSPPLGGAYQFDGYTF	TGTGCCAGCAGTCCCCCTTTGGGGGGCGCTTATCAGTTTGATGGCTACACCTTC
TRBV10-1	once	TRBD2	TRBJ2-3	16	CASKIAGGPGTDTQYF	TGCGCCAGCAAGATAGCGGGAGGGCCCGGGACAGATACGCAGTATTTT
TRBV20-1	once	-	TRBJ2-7	15	CSASESGAPLYEQYF	TGCAGTGCTAGTGAATCAGGGGCCCCCCTCTACGAGCAGTACTTC
TRBV25-1	-	-	TRBJ2-7	14	CASSESGTSYEQYF	TGTGCCAGCAGTGAATCGGGCACCAGTTACGAGCAGTACTTC
TRBV3-1	-	-	TRBJ1-1	17	CASSQVNRDYMNTEAFF	TGTGCCAGCAGCCAAGTCAACAGGGATTACATGAACACTGAAGCTTTCTTT
TRBV18	-	TRBD2	TRBJ2-2	15	CASSPGLAGTGELFF	TGTGCCAGCTCACCGGGACTAGCGGGCACCGGGGAGCTGTTTTTT
TRBV5-6	-	-	TRBJ2-1	15	CASSWAGEGYNEQFF	TGTGCCAGCAGCTGGGCAGGGGAGGGCTACAATGAGCAGTTCTTC
TRBV11-2	-	TRBD2	TRBJ2-7	19	CASSQRGAWTSGLNYEQYF	TGTGCCAGCAGTCAACGGGGGGCTTGGACTAGCGGATTGAACTACGAGCAGTACTTC
TRBV27	-	-	TRBJ2-5	13	CASSLGRRQTQYF	TGTGCCAGCAGTTTAGGAAGGAGGCAGACCCAGTACTTC
TRBV12-3/TRBV12-4	-	-	TRBJ2-6	18	CASSPLSLAYAGANVLTF	TGTGCCAGCAGTCCCCTGAGTTTGGCGTACGCTGGGGCCAACGTCCTGACTTTC
TRBV27	once	-	TRBJ2-2	15	CASSLSNHGVGELFF	TGTGCCAGCAGTTTATCCAACCATGGAGTCGGGGAGCTGTTTTTT
TRBV5-1	-	-	TRBJ2-7	15	CASSWRGLLHYEQYF	TGCGCCAGCAGCTGGAGGGGACTCCTTCACTACGAGCAGTACTTC
TRBV10-3	-	-	TRBJ2-7	14	CAISESPDSYEQYF	TGTGCCATCAGTGAGTCCCCAGACTCCTACGAGCAGTACTTC
TRBV5-1	-	TRBD1	TRBJ1-1	15	CASSLGQGTNTEAFF	TGCGCCAGCAGCTTGGGACAGGGAACAAACACTGAAGCTTTCTTT
TRBV4-1	-	-	TRBJ2-1	12	CASSQDKYEQFF	TGCGCCAGCAGCCAAGATAAGTACGAGCAGTTCTTC
TRBV6-5	-	-	TRBJ2-5	13	CASSYASHETQYF	TGTGCCAGCAGTTACGCTAGTCATGAGACCCAGTACTTC
TRBV30	-	-	TRBJ2-2	17	CAWTTRDGLQAAGELFF	TGTGCCTGGACTACACGGGACGGGCTCCAGGCGGCCGGGGAGCTGTTTTTT
TRBV28	-	-	TRBJ1-1	13	CASSRGTGTEAFF	TGTGCCAGCAGTAGAGGTACGGGCACTGAAGCTTTCTTT
TRBV6-1	-	-	TRBJ2-3	13	CASSLEGTDTQYF	TGTGCCAGCAGTTTGGAGGGCACAGATACGCAGTATTTT
TRBV3-1	-	-	TRBJ1-4	16	CASSHAPGEGDEKLFF	TGTGCCAGCAGCCATGCCCCAGGGGAAGGTGATGAAAAACTGTTTTTT
TRBV12-5	-	-	TRBJ1-1	16	CASGLPQGGRNTEAFF	TGTGCTAGTGGTTTGCCCCAGGGTGGCAGGAACACTGAAGCTTTCTTT
TRBV27	-	TRBD2	TRBJ2-7	16	CASSLESSGSSYEQYF	TGTGCCAGCAGTTTGGAGAGTAGCGGGAGCTCCTACGAGCAGTACTTC
TRBV7-4	-	TRBD1	TRBJ2-2	14	CASAGTGNTGELFF	TGTGCCAGTGCCGGGACAGGGAACACCGGGGAGCTGTTTTTT
TRBV11-1	-	TRBD2	TRBJ2-7	15	CASSHRLAGGHEQYF	TGTGCCAGCAGTCACAGACTAGCGGGAGGCCACGAGCAGTACTTC
TRBV19	-	-	TRBJ1-5	12	CASGTANQPQHF	TGTGCCAGCGGGACCGCTAATCAGCCCCAGCATTTT
TRBV30	-	-	TRBJ1-3	15	CAWSEGESSGNTIYF	TGTGCCTGGAGTGAGGGGGAAAGCTCTGGAAACACCATATATTTT
TRBV6-4	-	-	TRBJ2-3	14	CASSGGAEEDTQYF	TGTGCCAGCAGTGGGGGGGCTGAAGAAGATACGCAGTATTTT
TRBV4-1	-	TRBD2	TRBJ2-1	15	CASSQTLAGYNEQFF	TGCGCCAGCAGCCAAACACTAGCGGGGTATAATGAGCAGTTCTTC
TRBV27	-	TRBD2	TRBJ2-1	13	CATMGGIPGEQFF	TGTGCCACGATGGGGGGGATCCCCGGGGAGCAGTTCTTC
TRBV3-1	-	-	TRBJ1-3	15	CASSQAGDSENTIYF	TGTGCCAGCAGCCAAGCAGGGGACTCTGAAAACACCATATATTTT
TRBV6-5	-	-	TRBJ1-3	15	CASRRGGHARNTIYF	TGTGCCAGCAGGCGGGGGGGGCATGCGAGAAACACCATATATTTT
TRBV10-3	-	-	TRBJ2-7	14	CAISVGTPDYEQYF	TGTGCCATCAGTGTTGGGACTCCTGACTACGAGCAGTACTTC
TRBV6-5	-	-	TRBJ2-7	13	CASSYGVYDGQYF	TGTGCCAGCAGTTACGGGGTCTACGATGGGCAGTACTTC
TRBV5-4	once	-	TRBJ2-1	14	CASSSGDGADEQFF	TGTGCCAGCAGCTCAGGGGACGGTGCGGATGAGCAGTTCTTC
TRBV6-6	-	-	TRBJ1-5	15	CASSRERELDQPQHF	TGTGCCAGCAGCAGGGAGCGGGAGTTGGATCAGCCCCAGCATTTT
TRBV4-1	-	TRBD1	TRBJ1-5	15	CASSGTTGENQPQHF	TGCGCCAGCAGCGGGACAACAGGGGAAAATCAGCCCCAGCATTTT
TRBV4-1	-	-	TRBJ1-1	14	CASSQGTLNTEAFF	TGCGCCAGCAGCCAAGGGACATTGAACACTGAAGCTTTCTTT
TRBV11-2	-	TRBD1	TRBJ2-7	16	CASSLRGPGQTDEQYF	TGTGCCAGCAGCTTAAGGGGACCGGGACAGACTGACGAGCAGTACTTC
TRBV5-5	-	-	TRBJ2-3	13	CASSLYSGDTQYF	TGTGCCAGCAGCTTGTATTCGGGGGATACGCAGTATTTT
TRBV12-3/TRBV12-4	-	-	TRBJ1-1	14	CASSFTWGNTEAFF	TGTGCCAGCAGTTTTACATGGGGGAACACTGAAGCTTTCTTT
TRBV28	-	TRBD1	TRBJ2-6	16	CASSSGQGTGANVLTF	TGTGCCAGCAGTTCGGGACAGGGTACTGGGGCCAACGTCCTGACTTTC
TRBV5-1	-	-	TRBJ1-2	15	CASNKTPETLYGYTF	TGCGCCAGCAACAAGACACCCGAGACCCTCTATGGCTACACCTTC
TRBV5-4	-	TRBD2	TRBJ2-3	16	CASSSVWRGGTDTQYF	TGTGCCAGCAGCTCCGTCTGGCGGGGGGGCACAGATACGCAGTATTTT
TRBV7-9	-	TRBD2	TRBJ2-7	16	CASTQAPSGGSYEQYF	TGTGCCAGCACCCAGGCCCCTAGCGGAGGCTCCTACGAGCAGTACTTC
TRBV9	-	TRBD2	TRBJ2-1	15	CASSTLAGGLHEQFF	TGTGCCAGCAGTACCCTAGCGGGGGGGCTTCATGAGCAGTTCTTC
TRBV4-1	-	-	TRBJ2-3	14	CASSQDWPTDTQYF	TGCGCCAGCAGCCAAGACTGGCCCACAGATACGCAGTATTTT
TRBV28	-	-	TRBJ2-2	15	CASSFVDTNTGELFF	TGTGCCAGCAGTTTCGTGGATACCAACACCGGGGAGCTGTTTTTT
TRBV5-1	-	TRBD2	TRBJ2-1	17	CASSLGVAGDTYNEQFF	TGCGCCAGCAGCTTGGGGGTAGCGGGGGATACCTACAATGAGCAGTTCTTC
TRBV5-4	few	-	TRBJ1-1	15	CASSLGPVVRTEAFF	TGTGCCAGCAGCCTCGGCCCCGTCGTGAGGACTGAAGCTTTCTTT
TRBV2	-	-	TRBJ1-2	16	CASSVTRDAPRDGYTF	TGTGCCAGCAGTGTGACAAGGGATGCCCCCCGAGACGGCTACACCTTC
TRBV6-1	-	-	TRBJ2-7	15	CASSETTGSSYEQYF	TGTGCCAGCAGTGAAACGACAGGATCAAGCTACGAGCAGTACTTC
TRBV25-1	-	TRBD2	TRBJ2-7	15	CASSGGSDLSYEQYF	TGTGCCAGCAGCGGGGGGAGCGACCTCTCCTACGAGCAGTACTTC
TRBV29-1	-	-	TRBJ1-1	12	CSVYYVGTEAFF	TGCAGCGTTTATTATGTGGGCACTGAAGCTTTCTTT
TRBV27	few	-	TRBJ1-2	13	CASSPDVAYGYTF	TGTGCCAGCAGTCCGGACGTGGCTTACGGCTACACCTTC
TRBV27	few	-	TRBJ1-5	15	CASSLNPDSNQPQHF	TGTGCCAGCAGTTTAAACCCGGACAGCAATCAGCCCCAGCATTTT